The rows below give T cell receptor beta chains drawn from one sample of a study of T cell changes during pregnancy in multiple sclerosis. Sequencing was performed with immunoSEQ multiplex PCR; in TCRdb, only in-frame clones are kept and a portion is missing. The sample has about 67,000 clones, roughly 90% seen once; the top ten hold approximately 3%. The sample here was peripheral blood, taken in the second trimester of pregnancy. The receptors stem from a female donor in good health, enrolled as a control in a pregnancy study. Each CDR3 is given with its conserved first and last residue. D genes are given only for firm matches. Clone size is not always given. Where it is, it says once, few, many or a class for expanded clones.

TRBJ2-1,-,-,TRBV19,CASSGVSSYNEQFF,TGTGCCAGTAGTGGAGTCAGCTCCTACAATGAGCAGTTCTTC
TRBJ2-3,-,once,TRBV10-3,CAILWESTDTQYF,TGTGCCATACTATGGGAGAGCACAGATACGCAGTATTTT
TRBJ2-3,TRBD2,-,TRBV5-1,CASSFLAGGRGDTQYF,TGCGCCAGCAGCTTTCTAGCGGGGGGGCGGGGAGATACGCAGTATTTT
TRBJ1-1,-,-,TRBV6-1,CASSEQTGLNTEAFF,TGTGCCAGCAGTGAACAAACAGGTCTGAACACTGAAGCTTTCTTT
TRBJ2-1,TRBD1,-,TRBV9,CASSVTGGTEQFF,TGTGCCAGCAGCGTTACAGGGGGCACTGAGCAGTTCTTC
TRBJ2-2,-,-,TRBV7-8,CASSLAQNTGELFF,TGTGCCAGCAGCTTAGCACAGAACACCGGGGAGCTGTTTTTT
TRBJ1-4,TRBD1,-,TRBV11-2,CASSPRQGAAANEKLFF,TGTGCCAGCAGCCCAAGACAGGGGGCGGCTGCTAATGAAAAACTGTTTTTT
TRBJ2-1,-,once,TRBV2,CASGASELDEQFF,TGTGCCAGCGGTGCTAGCGAACTTGATGAGCAGTTCTTC
TRBJ1-2,-,-,TRBV20-1,CSAHAGGRPF,TGCAGTGCCCACGCTGGGGGCAGGCCCTTC
TRBJ2-5,-,-,TRBV18,CASSSDRETQYF,TGTGCCAGCTCCTCAGACAGAGAGACCCAGTACTTC
TRBJ1-5,-,-,TRBV5-6,CASSTAGAALGNQPQHF,TGTGCCAGCAGCACTGCAGGGGCGGCTCTTGGCAATCAGCCCCAGCATTTT
TRBJ2-7,TRBD1,-,TRBV5-6,CASSSTGVEQYF,TGTGCCAGCAGCAGTACAGGGGTCGAGCAGTACTTC
TRBJ1-1,TRBD1,-,TRBV5-6,CASSLWQGGTEAFF,TGTGCCAGCAGCTTGTGGCAGGGGGGCACTGAAGCTTTCTTT
TRBJ1-4,-,once,TRBV4-1,CASSQSPGGNEKLFF,TGCGCCAGCAGCCAAAGCCCGGGGGGGAATGAAAAACTGTTTTTT
TRBJ2-7,-,once,TRBV2,CASLSGYEQYF,TGTGCCAGCTTGTCCGGCTACGAGCAGTACTTC
TRBJ2-1,TRBD2,-,TRBV7-3,CASSPSAGATNEQFF,TGTGCCAGCAGCCCTTCAGCGGGAGCAACGAATGAGCAGTTCTTC
TRBJ2-3,TRBD1,medium-sized,TRBV29-1,CSVRGSTGASTDTQYF,TGCAGCGTCCGAGGCTCGACAGGGGCCAGCACAGATACGCAGTATTTT
TRBJ1-3,-,-,TRBV7-8,CASSPGERGNTIYF,TGTGCCAGCAGCCCAGGGGAACGAGGAAACACCATATATTTT
TRBJ1-4,-,few,TRBV7-9,CASSSLGEAANEKLFF,TGTGCCAGCAGCTCCTTGGGGGAGGCGGCTAATGAAAAACTGTTTTTT
TRBJ2-7,TRBD2,-,TRBV29-1,CSVATGLAAEQYF,TGCAGCGTAGCCACGGGACTAGCGGCTGAGCAGTACTTC
TRBJ2-4,TRBD1,-,TRBV4-1,CASSQDWSQGVNIQYF,TGCGCCAGCAGCCAAGATTGGTCGCAGGGGGTCAACATTCAGTACTTC
TRBJ2-1,-,-,TRBV27,CASSFDRLVDEQFF,TGTGCCAGCAGTTTCGACAGGTTAGTGGATGAGCAGTTCTTC
TRBJ2-2,-,-,TRBV19,CASSLEQGGAGELFF,TGTGCCAGTAGCCTGGAACAGGGTGGGGCCGGGGAGCTGTTTTTT
TRBJ2-6,TRBD1,-,TRBV9,CASSTYPGGQASSGANVLTF,TGTGCCAGCAGCACCTATCCTGGGGGACAGGCCAGCTCTGGGGCCAACGTCCTGACTTTC
TRBJ2-3,TRBD2,-,TRBV9,CASSLRTSGSSDTQYF,TGTGCCAGCAGCCTGAGGACTAGCGGGAGCTCAGATACGCAGTATTTT
TRBJ1-2,-,-,TRBV30,CAWSTEAGGYGYTF,TGTGCCTGGAGCACCGAGGCAGGAGGGTATGGCTACACCTTC
TRBJ2-3,TRBD2,-,TRBV9,CASSVGGTSGTDTQYF,TGTGCCAGCAGCGTAGGGGGGACTAGCGGCACAGATACGCAGTATTTT
TRBJ1-4,-,-,TRBV4-3,CASSQEAHPNEKLFF,TGCGCCAGCAGCCAAGAGGCACACCCGAATGAAAAACTGTTTTTT
TRBJ2-2,TRBD1,-,TRBV2,CASSGQGETGELFF,TGTGCCAGCAGTGGACAGGGTGAGACCGGGGAGCTGTTTTTT
TRBJ2-7,TRBD2,-,TRBV7-9,CASSFSDWREAPPHEQYF,TGTGCCAGCAGCTTTTCGGATTGGCGGGAGGCCCCCCCCCACGAGCAGTACTTC
TRBJ1-1,TRBD1,few,TRBV27,CASRAYRGKNTEAFF,TGTGCCAGCAGGGCTTACAGGGGGAAGAACACTGAAGCTTTCTTT
TRBJ2-7,TRBD1,-,TRBV5-1,CASSSMIGQGAREQYF,TGCGCCAGCAGCTCTATGATAGGACAGGGGGCGAGGGAGCAGTACTTC
TRBJ2-7,-,once,TRBV7-2,CASSPYRTGHEQYF,TGTGCCAGCAGCCCTTACCGGACTGGCCACGAGCAGTACTTC
TRBJ1-1,-,-,TRBV5-1,CARGSRGPSANTEAFF,TGCGCCAGGGGGAGCAGGGGACCTTCCGCAAACACTGAAGCTTTCTTT
TRBJ2-7,TRBD2,-,TRBV7-3,CASSPASGSTYEQYF,TGTGCCAGCAGCCCCGCTAGCGGGAGTACCTACGAGCAGTACTTC
TRBJ2-1,TRBD1,-,TRBV4-3,CASSQEMGQVLHNEQFF,TGCGCCAGCAGCCAAGAAATGGGACAGGTTCTACACAATGAGCAGTTCTTC
TRBJ2-7,TRBD1,-,TRBV27,CASSLSFPGTGAYEQYF,TGTGCCAGCAGTTTATCCTTTCCCGGGACAGGGGCCTACGAGCAGTACTTC
TRBJ1-5,TRBD1,few,TRBV30,CAWRGSPRGRGNQPQHF,TGTGCCTGGAGGGGTTCGCCGAGGGGGCGCGGCAATCAGCCCCAGCATTTT
TRBJ2-3,TRBD2,-,TRBV15,CATSRGSGRIADTQYF,TGTGCCACCAGCAGAGGTAGCGGGAGGATTGCAGATACGCAGTATTTT
TRBJ2-7,TRBD2,once,TRBV10-3,CATGTSGALGSYEQYF,TGTGCCACCGGGACTAGCGGGGCCCTTGGCTCCTACGAGCAGTACTTC
TRBJ2-5,TRBD2,-,TRBV4-2,CASSRLSGSGRGGQETQYF,TGTGCCAGCAGCCGCCTTAGCGGGAGTGGGCGGGGGGGCCAAGAGACCCAGTACTTC
TRBJ1-4,TRBD1,-,TRBV6-6,CASSTEGAANEKLFF,TGTGCCAGCAGTACAGAGGGGGCGGCTAATGAAAAACTGTTTTTT
TRBJ2-1,-,once,TRBV28,CATTDYGSYNEQFF,TGTGCCACAACGGACTATGGCTCCTACAATGAGCAGTTCTTC
TRBJ2-5,TRBD1,-,TRBV2,CASSRDRGETQYF,TGTGCCAGCAGCCGAGACAGGGGGGAGACCCAGTACTTC
TRBJ1-2,-,once,TRBV7-9,CASGSGQGESYGYTF,TGTGCCAGCGGCTCTGGGCAGGGTGAAAGCTATGGCTACACCTTC
TRBJ1-5,-,-,TRBV6-1,CASSVRGNQPQHF,TGTGCCAGCAGTGTCCGGGGGAATCAGCCCCAGCATTTT